This entry lists 17 T cell receptor beta chains sequenced from one sample in a study of blood T cells in healthy people across ages. The use of a sample-barcoded 5' primer and a J-beta primer mix characterized a second PCR of roughly 6 to 11 cycles. TCRdb independently ran MiXCR on the 5' RACE reads; one entry per CDR3 protein. Seen here are roughly 730,000 distinct CDR3 sequences, just over 55% observed once, and the top ten hold 20% to 30%. Sequencing was done on a sample of blood. These TCRs come from a man between 35 and 55 years old in good health.

The V and J genes are TRBV24-1 and TRBJ1-2; 9 nucleotides line up with TRBD1. The V and J ends lost 4 bases and 6 bases, in that order; junction bases with no gene match: 11. Looked up from germline, CDR1 is KGHDR and CDR2 is SFDVKD. This CDR3 spans 16 amino acids. As DNA, the CDR3 is TGTGCCACCAGTGAGGGGGGACAGGGCTCGAAGGATGGCTACACCTTC. This codes for CATSEGGQGSKDGYTF.

A remark on this clonotype: Sequence at one end of the junction differs from germline and may be a read error. The rearrangement links TRBV12-3 or TRBV12-4 to TRBJ1-5; no clear D. This CDR3 region has 17 residues. CDR3 coding DNA: TGTGCCGGCAGTTTAGCGCTTGGCAGGTCAAGCAATCAGCCCCAGCATTTT. Amino acids: CAGSLALGRSSNQPQHF.

The genes are TRBV24-1 and TRBJ2-1, with TRBD2 matching 8 bases. J was trimmed by 9 bases and V by 0 bases; bases with no gene match: 12. This CDR3 spans 17 amino acids. Germline assignment: CDR1 KGHDR and CDR2 SFDVKD. CDR3 nucleotides: TGTGCCACCAGTGATTTGGAAGTCGGGACTAGTGTCGGTGAGCAGTTCTTC. It specifies CATSDLEVGTSVGEQFF.

Points on this clonotype: A read error may account for a junction end that differs from germline. V usage is TRBV5-1 and J usage is TRBJ2-1, with D perhaps given as TRBD1 or TRBD2 (6 bases each). The CDR3 contains 16 residues. The germline gives CDR1 SGHRS, CDR2 YFSETQ. Here the CDR3 reads CASSSRGADIYNGQFF. As DNA, the CDR3 is TGCGCCAGCAGCTCTAGGGGGGCGGACATTTACAATGGGCAGTTCTTC.

The chain recombines TRBV20-1 with TRBJ1-2, with D possibly TRBD1 on 5 matching bases. Germline CDR1 and CDR2: DFQATT and SNEGSKA (reference sequence). The V gene lost 5 bases and the J gene lost 1 base, with 11 bases spanning the gap. The CDR3 spans 13 residues. The CDR3 nucleotides are TGCAGTGCTCGACAGTCAAATAACTATGGCTACACCTTC. Translating gives CSARQSNNYGYTF.

In regard to this clonotype: A junction boundary mismatches the germline segment, possibly from a read error. The chain joins TRBV20-1 to TRBJ2-5; perhaps TRBD2 as D (6 bases). Per the germline V gene, CDR1 is DFQATT and CDR2 is SNEGSKA (reference sequence). This CDR3 spans 12 amino acids. The chain's CDR3 is CSANPAGTARNF. The DNA for the CDR3 is TGCAGTGCTAACCCAGCCGGGACTGCCAGGAACTTC.

The V and J genes are TRBV4-2 and TRBJ2-4; D is undetermined. This CDR3 contains 12 residues. V was clipped by 1 base and J by 13 bases, with 11 bases between them. The V gene's germline CDR1 is LGHNA and CDR2 YNFKEQ. The CDR3 DNA is TGTGCCAGCAGCCAAGTCCACACAGAGCAGTACTTC. It codes for CASSQVHTEQYF.

There are a few counts of this clonotype. The chain employs TRBV28 and TRBJ2-5; TRBD2 is a possible D gene (5 bases). Trimming took 4 bases from V and 13 from J, leaving 19 bases between them. CDR3 size: 13 residues. Germline CDR1 and CDR2: MDHEN and SYDVKM. The CDR3 loop is CASSSPQIGVLYF. Written as DNA, the CDR3 is TGTGCCAGCAGTTCCCCCCAGATCGGGGTACTGTACTTC.

This clonotype was seen a few times. The J gene is TRBJ2-3, the V gene TRBV11-2; TRBD2 agrees at 7 bases. V lost 5 bases and J lost 1; bases outside the gene matches: 6. The CDR3 consists of 15 residues. CDR1 and CDR2 from the germline V gene are SGHAT and FQNNGV. The CDR3 sequence is CASSRTGLGTDTQYF. CDR3 coding DNA: TGTGCCAGCAGCCGTACTGGACTAGGCACAGATACGCAGTATTTT. Complete variable domain (other parts from reference TRBV11-2 and TRBJ2-3): EAGVAQSPRYKIIEKRQSVAFWCNPISGHATLYWYQQILGQGPKLLIQFQNNGVVDDSQLPKDRFSAERLKGVDSTLKIQPAKLEDSAVYLCASSRTGLGTDTQYFGPGTRLTVL.

The V and J genes are TRBV18 and TRBJ2-1; TRBD1 matches at 7 bases. Germline assignment: CDR1 KGHSH and CDR2 LQKENI. The ends lost 7 bases at V and 6 bases at J; junction bases unmatched: 9. This CDR3 is 14 amino acids long. In nucleotides, the CDR3 is TGTGCCAGCTGGCCGGGACAGAAGACCAATGAGCAGTTCTTC. Protein product: CASWPGQKTNEQFF.

This chain uses TRBV28 with TRBJ2-3, with D possibly TRBD1 on 8 matching bases. This CDR3 has 20 residues. Germline V gene sequence: CDR1 MDHEN, CDR2 SYDVKM. The ends were cut back, 8 bases at V and 3 bases at J, with 33 bases in the middle. The CDR3 region is CASGQGGGFDRGRLTDTQYF. In DNA form, the CDR3 reads TGTGCCAGCGGTCAGGGAGGGGGTTTTGACAGGGGAAGGCTAACAGATACGCAGTATTTT.

The chain employs TRBV6-2 or TRBV6-3 and TRBJ2-7; D not certain. Germline assignment: CDR1 MNHEY and CDR2 SVGEGT. This CDR3 has 16 amino acids. The germline V and J ends were trimmed by 0 bases and 0 bases, with 12 bases remaining between them. The CDR3 nucleotides are TGTGCCAGCAGTTACTCGGTGGGCCTTAACTCCTACGAGCAGTACTTC. Translation: CASSYSVGLNSYEQYF.

V usage is TRBV28 and J usage is TRBJ1-1; D is unresolved. The V gene lost 5 bases and the J gene lost 4 bases, with 8 bases spanning the gap. This CDR3 comprises 12 residues. Germline assignment: CDR1 MDHEN and CDR2 SYDVKM. CDR3 sequence: CASSIGSTEAFF. The CDR3 DNA reads TGTGCCAGCAGTATAGGGAGCACTGAAGCTTTCTTT.

This clonotype was observed a handful of times. The chain joins TRBV28 to TRBJ2-7; D uncertain. Germline values: CDR1 MDHEN, CDR2 SYDVKM. V was pared by 2 bases and J by 0 bases, with 8 bases between. The length of the CDR3 is 14 residues. The CDR3 DNA follows: TGTGCCAGCAGTTTAGATGCAAGCTCCTACGAGCAGTACTTC. Translation gives CASSLDASSYEQYF.

This clonotype came up once. The chain carries TRBV18 and TRBJ1-5; D call uncertain. Germline assignment: CDR1 KGHSH and CDR2 LQKENI. V gave up 2 bases and J gave up 7 bases, with 9 bases separating them. The CDR3 sequence is 13 residues long. CDR3 residues: CASSPEEEQPQHF. CDR3 sequence (DNA): TGTGCCAGCTCACCAGAGGAGGAACAGCCCCAGCATTTT.

V is TRBV9 and J is TRBJ1-5; 7 bases map to TRBD1. Germline CDR1 SGDLS, CDR2 YYNGEE. The CDR3 runs 16 residues. V lost 4 bases and J lost 3; bases outside the gene matches: 10. The DNA of the CDR3 is TGTGCCAGCAGCCCCCGACAGGGCAGGGTCAATCAGCCCCAGCATTTT. Translated: CASSPRQGRVNQPQHF.

This chain joins TRBV2 and TRBJ2-6; 10 bases are shared with TRBD2. CDR3 length: 20 amino acids. Per the germline V gene, CDR1 is SNHLY and CDR2 is FYNNEI. V lost 5 bases to trimming and J lost 0 bases; unmatched junction nucleotides: 13. CDR3 nucleotides: TGTGCCAGCAGTACAGCCCTACTAGCGGGGCCAAGCTCTGGGGCCAACGTCCTGACTTTC. Amino acid sequence: CASSTALLAGPSSGANVLTF. Filled out from reference TRBV2 and TRBJ2-6, the complete variable domain reads EPEVTQTPSHQVTQMGQEVILRCVPISNHLYFYWYRQILGQKVEFLVSFYNNEISEKSEIFDDQFSVERPDGSNFTLKIRSTKLEDSAMYFCASSTALLAGPSSGANVLTFGAGSRLTVL.